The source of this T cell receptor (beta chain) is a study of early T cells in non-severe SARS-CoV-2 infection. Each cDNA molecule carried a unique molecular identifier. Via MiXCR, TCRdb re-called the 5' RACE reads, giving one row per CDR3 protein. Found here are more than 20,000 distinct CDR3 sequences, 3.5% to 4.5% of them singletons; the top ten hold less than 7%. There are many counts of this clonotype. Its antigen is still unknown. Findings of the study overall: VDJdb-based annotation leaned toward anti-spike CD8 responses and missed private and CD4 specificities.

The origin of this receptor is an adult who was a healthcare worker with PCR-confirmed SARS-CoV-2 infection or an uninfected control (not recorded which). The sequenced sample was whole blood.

CDR3 loop: CASSALAGPPDTQYF. CDR3 nucleotides: TGTGCCAGCAGCGCCCTAGCTGGGCCCCCAGATACGCAGTATTTT. The rearrangement joins TRBV7-8 to TRBJ2-3; the D gene is possibly TRBD2 (5 bases). Between the trimmed V and J ends, which lost 5 bases and 4 bases, there was a span of 16 bases. Germline CDR1 is SGHVS and CDR2 is FQNEAQ. The CDR3 has 15 amino acids.